The clone carrying this TCR beta chain occurred once. Its specificity is not known. These data originate in a study of cytomegalovirus exposure and HLA in healthy donors. Findings and caveats of the study: In a later analysis, TCR beta V- and J-gene trimming was associated with a missense DCLRE1C variant.

The CDR3 totals 11 residues. Vbeta (60) and Jbeta (13) primers were used in the PCR. Libraries were prepared by immunoSEQ multiplex PCR; TCRdb keeps only in-frame clonotypes and omits some of them. The sample consists of under 200,000 clones, roughly 82% of them appearing once. The source material was PBMCs. This sequence originates from a man aged 45 to 65 in good health and CMV-seropositive. The chain has TRBV21-1 and TRBJ2-7; TRBD2 is the table's D call, not checked against the DNA. TRBV21-1 is classified as a pseudogene. CDR3: CASSKGLKRGF. The DNA of the CDR3 is TGTGCCAGCAGCAAAGGATTAAAACGGGGTTTT.